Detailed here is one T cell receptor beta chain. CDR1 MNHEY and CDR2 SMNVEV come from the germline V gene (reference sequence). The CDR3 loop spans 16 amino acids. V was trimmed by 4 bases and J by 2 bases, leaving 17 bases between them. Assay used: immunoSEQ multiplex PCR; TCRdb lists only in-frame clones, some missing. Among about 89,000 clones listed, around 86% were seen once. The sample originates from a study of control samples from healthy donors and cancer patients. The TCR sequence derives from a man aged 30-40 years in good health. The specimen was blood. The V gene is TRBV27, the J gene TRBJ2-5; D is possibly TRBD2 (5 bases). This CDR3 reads CASSSGARKRQETQYF. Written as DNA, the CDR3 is TGTGCCAGCAGTTCCGGCGCTCGAAAGCGGCAAGAGACCCAGTACTTC.